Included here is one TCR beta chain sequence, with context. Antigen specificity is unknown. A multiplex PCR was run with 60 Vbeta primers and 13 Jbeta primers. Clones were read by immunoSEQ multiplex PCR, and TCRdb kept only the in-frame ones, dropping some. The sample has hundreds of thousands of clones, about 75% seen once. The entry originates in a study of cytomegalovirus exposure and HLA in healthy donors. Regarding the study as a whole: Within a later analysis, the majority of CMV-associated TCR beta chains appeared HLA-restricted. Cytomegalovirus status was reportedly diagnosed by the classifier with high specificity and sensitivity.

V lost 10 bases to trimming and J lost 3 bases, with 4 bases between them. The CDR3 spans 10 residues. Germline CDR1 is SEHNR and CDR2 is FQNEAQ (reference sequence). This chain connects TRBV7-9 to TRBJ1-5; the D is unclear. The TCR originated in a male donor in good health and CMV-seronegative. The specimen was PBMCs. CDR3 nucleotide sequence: TGTGCCAACAACAATCAGCCCCAGCATTTT. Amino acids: CANNNQPQHF.